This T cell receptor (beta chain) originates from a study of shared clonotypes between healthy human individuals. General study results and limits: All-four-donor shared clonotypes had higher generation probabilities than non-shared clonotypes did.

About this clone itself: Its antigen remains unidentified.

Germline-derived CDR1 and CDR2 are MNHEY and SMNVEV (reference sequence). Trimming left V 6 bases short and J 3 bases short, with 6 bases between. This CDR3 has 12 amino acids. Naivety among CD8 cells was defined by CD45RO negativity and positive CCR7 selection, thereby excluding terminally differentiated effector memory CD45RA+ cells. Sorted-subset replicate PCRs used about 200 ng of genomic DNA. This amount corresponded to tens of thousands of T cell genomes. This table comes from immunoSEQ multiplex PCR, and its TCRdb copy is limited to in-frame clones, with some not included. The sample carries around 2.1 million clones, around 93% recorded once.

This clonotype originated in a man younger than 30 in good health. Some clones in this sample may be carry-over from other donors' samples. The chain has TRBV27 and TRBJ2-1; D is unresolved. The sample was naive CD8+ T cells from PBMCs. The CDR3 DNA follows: TGTGCCAGCAGGGCCGACTACAATGAGCAGTTCTTC. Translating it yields CASRADYNEQFF.